A selection of T cell receptor beta chains follows, all from one sample in a study of CD8+CD57+ T cells in acquired aplastic anemia. In TCRdb, the reads were re-called with MiXCR into one record per CDR3 protein. The sample includes some 180,000 distinct CDR3 sequences, approximately 46% of them seen just once. The sequenced sample was sorted CD4+, CD8+, or CD8+CD57+ T cells (not recorded which) from PBMCs. These receptors all stem from a human donor in good health. Each CDR3 is given with its conserved first and last residue. Fields, in order: V gene, CDR3 length, D gene, J gene, CDR3 protein. A D gene is named only where the DNA matches it firmly.

v_call: TRBV25-1; cdr3_length: 14; d_call: NA; j_call: TRBJ1-1; cdr3_aa: CASSGSHWGTEAFF
v_call: TRBV29-1; cdr3_length: 13; d_call: NA; j_call: TRBJ1-1; cdr3_aa: CSVEGSGYTEAFF
v_call: TRBV7-9; cdr3_length: 14; d_call: NA; j_call: TRBJ2-7; cdr3_aa: CASSPSTGSYEQYF
v_call: TRBV4-2; cdr3_length: 14; d_call: NA; j_call: TRBJ2-1; cdr3_aa: CASSPGAKGNEQFF
v_call: TRBV7-2; cdr3_length: 15; d_call: NA; j_call: TRBJ1-6; cdr3_aa: CASSLAVGPNSPLHF
v_call: TRBV30; cdr3_length: 12; d_call: NA; j_call: TRBJ1-2; cdr3_aa: CAWSVGTYGYTF
v_call: TRBV9; cdr3_length: 15; d_call: NA; j_call: TRBJ2-3; cdr3_aa: CASSTHAGGADTQYF
v_call: TRBV7-9; cdr3_length: 15; d_call: NA; j_call: TRBJ1-1; cdr3_aa: CASSSKQGRVTEAFF
v_call: TRBV5-4; cdr3_length: 13; d_call: NA; j_call: TRBJ2-7; cdr3_aa: CASSEMGRVEQYF
v_call: TRBV2; cdr3_length: 16; d_call: TRBD1; j_call: TRBJ1-4; cdr3_aa: CATQRQGAGLDEKLFF
v_call: TRBV19; cdr3_length: 13; d_call: NA; j_call: TRBJ1-6; cdr3_aa: CASSGDVDSPLHF
v_call: TRBV18; cdr3_length: 14; d_call: NA; j_call: TRBJ2-5; cdr3_aa: CASSPVTGPETQYF
v_call: TRBV11-1; cdr3_length: 16; d_call: TRBD2; j_call: TRBJ2-1; cdr3_aa: CASRQIAGVTHNEQFF
v_call: TRBV19; cdr3_length: 17; d_call: TRBD1; j_call: TRBJ1-5; cdr3_aa: CASTGTGAGYSNQPQHF
v_call: TRBV29-1; cdr3_length: 16; d_call: NA; j_call: TRBJ2-7; cdr3_aa: CSVDSVEGQCSYEQYF
v_call: TRBV29-1; cdr3_length: 13; d_call: NA; j_call: TRBJ2-7; cdr3_aa: CSVHDGLTYEQYF
v_call: TRBV6-1; cdr3_length: 13; d_call: TRBD1; j_call: TRBJ1-1; cdr3_aa: CASRRQGRTEAFF
v_call: TRBV7-2; cdr3_length: 14; d_call: NA; j_call: TRBJ2-7; cdr3_aa: CASSPVGEIYEQYF
v_call: TRBV25-1; cdr3_length: 14; d_call: NA; j_call: TRBJ2-5; cdr3_aa: CASSEEGHKETQYF
v_call: TRBV14; cdr3_length: 15; d_call: NA; j_call: TRBJ2-5; cdr3_aa: CASSQESAGLSAQYF
v_call: TRBV19; cdr3_length: 13; d_call: NA; j_call: TRBJ1-5; cdr3_aa: CASSTQRDQPQHF
v_call: TRBV14; cdr3_length: 11; d_call: NA; j_call: TRBJ1-4; cdr3_aa: CASSTYEKLFF
v_call: TRBV24-1; cdr3_length: 18; d_call: NA; j_call: TRBJ2-1; cdr3_aa: CATSDPGRTTKGLDEQFF
v_call: TRBV25-1; cdr3_length: 14; d_call: NA; j_call: TRBJ1-1; cdr3_aa: CASSVGGSYTEAFF
v_call: TRBV5-1; cdr3_length: 14; d_call: TRBD1; j_call: TRBJ1-2; cdr3_aa: CASSLGTGTGGYTF
v_call: TRBV24-1; cdr3_length: 11; d_call: NA; j_call: TRBJ2-3; cdr3_aa: CATRDTDTQYF
v_call: TRBV5-4; cdr3_length: 13; d_call: NA; j_call: TRBJ1-4; cdr3_aa: CASSPGLSEKLFF
v_call: TRBV18; cdr3_length: 18; d_call: TRBD1; j_call: TRBJ2-6; cdr3_aa: CASSPRGDRDSGANVLTF
v_call: TRBV29-1; cdr3_length: 15; d_call: NA; j_call: TRBJ2-5; cdr3_aa: CSVPAPGAFQETQYF
v_call: TRBV7-9; cdr3_length: 15; d_call: NA; j_call: TRBJ2-1; cdr3_aa: CASSSGPHSYNEQFF
v_call: TRBV2; cdr3_length: 14; d_call: NA; j_call: TRBJ2-1; cdr3_aa: CASGEGWRDNEQFF
v_call: TRBV6-5; cdr3_length: 17; d_call: NA; j_call: TRBJ2-4; cdr3_aa: CASSYSSDQQAKNIQYF
v_call: TRBV9; cdr3_length: 14; d_call: NA; j_call: TRBJ1-1; cdr3_aa: CASSSGAGNTEAFF
v_call: TRBV15; cdr3_length: 15; d_call: NA; j_call: TRBJ2-1; cdr3_aa: CATSLTGTEYNEQFF
v_call: TRBV15; cdr3_length: 15; d_call: TRBD2; j_call: TRBJ2-1; cdr3_aa: CATSSERGRNNEQFF
v_call: TRBV7-8; cdr3_length: 15; d_call: NA; j_call: TRBJ1-4; cdr3_aa: CASSLTGGLYEKLFF
v_call: TRBV5-4; cdr3_length: 15; d_call: NA; j_call: TRBJ2-7; cdr3_aa: CASKGKGGLAGEQCF
v_call: TRBV7-3; cdr3_length: 15; d_call: TRBD1; j_call: TRBJ2-7; cdr3_aa: CASSILQGAIYEQYF
v_call: TRBV20-1; cdr3_length: 13; d_call: NA; j_call: TRBJ2-7; cdr3_aa: CSARPTPGDEQYF
v_call: TRBV10-2; cdr3_length: 14; d_call: TRBD1; j_call: TRBJ1-4; cdr3_aa: CASSATGVEEKLFF
v_call: TRBV20-1; cdr3_length: 16; d_call: NA; j_call: TRBJ2-3; cdr3_aa: CSAREVTALIRDTQYF
v_call: TRBV29-1; cdr3_length: 13; d_call: NA; j_call: TRBJ2-1; cdr3_aa: CSVEIATANEQFF
v_call: TRBV24-1; cdr3_length: 15; d_call: TRBD1; j_call: TRBJ1-5; cdr3_aa: CATSDAGQGYQPQHF
v_call: TRBV7-2; cdr3_length: 15; d_call: NA; j_call: TRBJ1-1; cdr3_aa: CASRTGSPLNTEAFF
v_call: TRBV12-3/TRBV12-4; cdr3_length: 13; d_call: NA; j_call: TRBJ2-7; cdr3_aa: CASSFRQAEEQYF
v_call: TRBV3-1; cdr3_length: 15; d_call: TRBD2; j_call: TRBJ2-5; cdr3_aa: CASSQVGGARETQYF